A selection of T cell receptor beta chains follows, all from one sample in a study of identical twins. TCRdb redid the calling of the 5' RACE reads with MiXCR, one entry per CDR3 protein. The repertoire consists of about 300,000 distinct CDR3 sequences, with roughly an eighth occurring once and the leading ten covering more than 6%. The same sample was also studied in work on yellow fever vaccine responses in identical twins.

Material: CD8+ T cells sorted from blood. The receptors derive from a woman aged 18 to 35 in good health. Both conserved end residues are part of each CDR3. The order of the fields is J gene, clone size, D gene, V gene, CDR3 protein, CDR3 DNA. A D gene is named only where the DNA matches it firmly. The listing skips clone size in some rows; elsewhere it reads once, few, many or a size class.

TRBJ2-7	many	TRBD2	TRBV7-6	CASSHGTSGSLSYEQYF	TGTGCCAGCAGCCACGGGACTAGCGGGAGTTTATCCTACGAGCAGTACTTC
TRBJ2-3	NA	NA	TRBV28	CASSLPEAPDTQYF	TGTGCCAGCAGTTTACCGGAGGCTCCAGATACGCAGTATTTT
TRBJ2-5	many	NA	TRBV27	CASSWDVQETQYF	TGTGCCAGCAGTTGGGACGTTCAAGAGACCCAGTACTTC
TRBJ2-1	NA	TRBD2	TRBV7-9	CASAGGGRGWNEQFF	TGTGCCAGCGCCGGGGGGGGGAGAGGTTGGAATGAGCAGTTCTTC
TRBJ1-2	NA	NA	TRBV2	CASSEYPVSSNYGYTF	TGTGCCAGCAGTGAATACCCAGTCTCATCTAACTATGGCTACACCTTC
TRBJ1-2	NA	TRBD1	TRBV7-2	CASSFFWDRGINGYTF	TGTGCCAGCAGCTTCTTTTGGGACAGGGGGATAAATGGCTACACCTTC
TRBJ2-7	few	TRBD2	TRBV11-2	CASSLGTSGISYEQYF	TGTGCCAGCAGCTTAGGGACTAGCGGGATTTCCTACGAGCAGTACTTC
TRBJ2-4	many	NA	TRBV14	CASSQAFGIQYF	TGTGCCAGCAGCCAAGCGTTCGGCATTCAGTACTTC
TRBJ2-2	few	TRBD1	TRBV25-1	CASSDQRTGDTGELFF	TGTGCCAGCAGTGACCAGAGGACAGGGGACACCGGGGAGCTGTTTTTT
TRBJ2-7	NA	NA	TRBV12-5	CASGFPEQGRMTYEQYF	TGTGCTAGTGGTTTCCCGGAACAGGGGAGGATGACCTACGAGCAGTACTTC
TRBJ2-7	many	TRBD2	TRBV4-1	CASSQGTSGTYEQYF	TGCGCCAGCAGCCAGGGGACTAGCGGAACCTACGAGCAGTACTTC
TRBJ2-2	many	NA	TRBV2	CASLTSDTGELFF	TGTGCCAGCCTAACGTCAGACACCGGGGAGCTGTTTTTT
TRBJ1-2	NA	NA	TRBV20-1	CSARGDFGNGYTF	TGCAGTGCTAGAGGGGACTTCGGCAATGGCTACACCTTC
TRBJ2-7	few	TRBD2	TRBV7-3	CASSWGLSEPPYEQYF	TGTGCCAGCAGCTGGGGACTATCCGAACCTCCCTACGAGCAGTACTTC
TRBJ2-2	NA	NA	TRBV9	CASSVTGGVVGSGELFF	TGTGCCAGCAGCGTAACCGGAGGGGTAGTAGGGTCCGGGGAGCTGTTTTTT
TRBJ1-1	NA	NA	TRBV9	CASSVDGGDTEAFF	TGTGCCAGCAGCGTAGACGGGGGAGACACTGAAGCTTTCTTT
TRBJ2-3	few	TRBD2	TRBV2	CASSPVTSRPFSQYF	TGTGCCAGCAGTCCCGTGACTAGCCGGCCCTTTTCGCAGTATTTT
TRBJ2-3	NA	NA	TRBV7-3	CASSLSGRVWDTQYF	TGTGCCAGCAGCTTAAGTGGGAGAGTATGGGATACGCAGTATTTT
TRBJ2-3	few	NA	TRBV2	CASSGARDTQYF	TGTGCCAGCAGTGGAGCCAGAGATACGCAGTATTTT
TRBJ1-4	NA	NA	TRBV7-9	CASSSSDEKLFF	TGTGCCAGCAGCTCTAGCGACGAAAAACTGTTTTTT
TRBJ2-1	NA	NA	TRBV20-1	CSLERRWGYNEQFF	TGCAGTCTTGAACGGAGATGGGGCTACAATGAGCAGTTCTTC
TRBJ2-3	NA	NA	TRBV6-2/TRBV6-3	CASRPGPNTDTQYF	TGTGCCAGCCGACCGGGCCCCAACACAGATACGCAGTATTTT
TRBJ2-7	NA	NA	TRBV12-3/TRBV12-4	CASSPLLGGREQYF	TGTGCCAGCAGTCCCCTTTTGGGGGGAAGGGAGCAGTACTTC
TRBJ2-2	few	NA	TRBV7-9	CASSLKEFSGNTGELFF	TGTGCCAGCAGCTTAAAGGAGTTTAGCGGGAACACCGGGGAGCTGTTTTTT
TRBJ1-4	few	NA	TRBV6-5	CASSYTQQEKLFF	TGTGCCAGCAGTTACACGCAGCAAGAAAAACTGTTTTTT
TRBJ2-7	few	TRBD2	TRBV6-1	CASSETPLAGADEQYF	TGTGCCAGCAGTGAAACTCCCTTAGCGGGAGCTGATGAGCAGTACTTC
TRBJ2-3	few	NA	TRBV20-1	CSATLYTDTQYF	TGCAGTGCTACCCTGTACACAGATACGCAGTATTTT
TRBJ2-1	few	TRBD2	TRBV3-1	CASSQGAGEGDEQFF	TGTGCCAGCAGCCAAGGAGCGGGAGAGGGGGATGAGCAGTTCTTC
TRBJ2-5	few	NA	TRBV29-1	CSVDWGSGTQYF	TGCAGCGTTGACTGGGGGAGTGGGACCCAGTACTTC
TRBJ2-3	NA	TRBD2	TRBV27	CASSPIAGFTDTQYF	TGTGCCAGCAGTCCAATAGCGGGCTTCACAGATACGCAGTATTTT
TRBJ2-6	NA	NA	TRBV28	CASGGTDNSGANVLTF	TGTGCCAGCGGAGGGACGGATAACTCTGGGGCCAACGTCCTGACTTTC
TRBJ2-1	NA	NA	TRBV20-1	CSASEPGLNYNEQFF	TGCAGTGCTAGCGAACCGGGACTCAACTACAATGAGCAGTTCTTC
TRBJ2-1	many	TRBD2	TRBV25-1	CASSIQRGDYNEQFF	TGTGCCAGCAGTATACAGCGGGGGGACTACAATGAGCAGTTCTTC
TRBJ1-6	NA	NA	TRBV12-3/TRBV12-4	CASSLWEGSYNSPLHF	TGTGCCAGCAGTTTGTGGGAGGGCTCCTATAATTCACCCCTCCACTTT
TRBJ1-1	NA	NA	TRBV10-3	CAISATVNTEAFF	TGTGCCATCAGTGCGACGGTTAACACTGAAGCTTTCTTT
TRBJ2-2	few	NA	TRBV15	CATSRTRAANTGELFF	TGTGCCACCAGCAGGACCCGGGCCGCCAACACCGGGGAGCTGTTTTTT
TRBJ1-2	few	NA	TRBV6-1	CASNLPDGYYGYTF	TGTGCCAGCAACCTCCCCGACGGCTACTATGGCTACACCTTC
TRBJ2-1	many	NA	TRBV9	CASSAANEQFF	TGTGCCAGCAGCGCCGCTAATGAGCAGTTCTTC
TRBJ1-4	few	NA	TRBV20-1	CSASPTGEKLFF	TGCAGTGCTAGTCCTACGGGTGAAAAACTGTTTTTT
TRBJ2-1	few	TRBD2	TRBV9	CASSSRGGEQFF	TGTGCCAGCAGCTCCCGGGGGGGTGAGCAGTTCTTC
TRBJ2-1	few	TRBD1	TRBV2	CASSFWTGAPIYNEQFF	TGTGCCAGCAGTTTCTGGACAGGAGCCCCTATCTACAATGAGCAGTTCTTC
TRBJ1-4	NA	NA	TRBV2	CASSPGPTTNEKLFF	TGTGCCAGCAGTCCCGGGCCAACAACTAATGAAAAACTGTTTTTT
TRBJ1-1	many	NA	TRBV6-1	CASSEAENTEAFF	TGTGCCAGCAGTGAAGCCGAGAACACTGAAGCTTTCTTT
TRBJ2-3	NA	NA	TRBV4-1	CASSQFSGLHGTDTQYF	TGCGCCAGCAGCCAGTTCTCCGGCCTTCATGGCACAGATACGCAGTATTTT
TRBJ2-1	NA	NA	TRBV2	CASRRSGAFGVLENEQFF	TGTGCCAGCAGAAGATCTGGGGCCTTCGGGGTTCTGGAGAATGAGCAGTTCTTC
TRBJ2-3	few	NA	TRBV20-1	CSAGFTDTQYF	TGCAGTGCTGGGTTCACAGATACGCAGTATTTT
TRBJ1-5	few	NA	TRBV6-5	CASSYSLGDNQPQHF	TGTGCCAGCAGTTACTCTCTTGGAGACAATCAGCCCCAGCATTTT
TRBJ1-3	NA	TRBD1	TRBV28	CASSFPGTVGNTIYF	TGTGCCAGCAGTTTCCCCGGGACAGTTGGAAACACCATATATTTT
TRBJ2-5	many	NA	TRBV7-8	CASSLGSPGTGETQYF	TGTGCCAGCAGCTTAGGCTCGCCGGGGACGGGAGAGACCCAGTACTTC
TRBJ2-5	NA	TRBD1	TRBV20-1	CSARDGTAQETQYF	TGCAGTGCTAGAGACGGGACAGCCCAAGAGACCCAGTACTTC
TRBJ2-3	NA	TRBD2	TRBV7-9	CASSLTSGIGLDTQYF	TGTGCCAGCAGCTTGACTAGCGGGATAGGTTTGGATACGCAGTATTTT
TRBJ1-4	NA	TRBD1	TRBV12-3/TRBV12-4	CASSLTGGGEKLFF	TGTGCCAGCAGCCTGACAGGGGGAGGCGAAAAACTGTTTTTT
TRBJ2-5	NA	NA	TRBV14	CASSQARGGLETQYF	TGTGCCAGCAGCCAAGCCAGAGGGGGGCTAGAGACCCAGTACTTC
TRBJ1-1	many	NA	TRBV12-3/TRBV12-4	CASSLWWVSVTEAFF	TGTGCCAGCAGTTTATGGTGGGTGTCGGTCACTGAAGCTTTCTTT
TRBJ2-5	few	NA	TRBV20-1	CSARDRDKDIETQYF	TGCAGTGCTAGAGACCGGGACAAAGACATAGAGACCCAGTACTTC
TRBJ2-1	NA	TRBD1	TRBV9	CASSVRTGHNEQFF	TGTGCCAGCAGCGTCAGGACAGGGCACAATGAGCAGTTCTTC
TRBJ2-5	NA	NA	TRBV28	CASSPPGRYQETQYF	TGTGCCAGCAGTCCCCCCGGACGGTACCAAGAGACCCAGTACTTC
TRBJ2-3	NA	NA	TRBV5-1	CASSSVGQSSTDTQYF	TGCGCCAGCAGCTCGGTAGGCCAGAGTAGCACAGATACGCAGTATTTT
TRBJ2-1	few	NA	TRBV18	CASSPGASYNEQFF	TGTGCCAGCTCACCTGGGGCCAGCTACAATGAGCAGTTCTTC